This note documents a single TCR beta chain sequence. Its antigen has not been determined. No base quality values were provided; no much bigger clone lies one nucleotide off. Peripheral blood samples were provided by related bone marrow donors on the day of marrow donation. Peripheral blood and bone marrow mononuclear cells were isolated by Ficoll-Hypaque density centrifugation and were cryopreserved. CD4+ and CD8+ T cells, including naive and memory subsets, were sorted by FACS on a FACSAria II. Genomic DNA was the input for TRB sequencing, which was run either with the immunoSEQ assay at survey resolution or with the hsTCRB kit. For the original study's pipeline: Initial read processing used immunoSEQ software, and repertoire analyses used the LymphoSeq R package. Clonality was calculated as 1 minus normalized Shannon entropy, and the Gini coefficient was also calculated for each TRB dataset. Phenotypes of unsorted samples were inferred by mapping TRB sequences from sorted subsets of the recipient or donor onto unsorted samples of the same recipient. TCRdb limited this immuneACCESS table to in-frame rearrangements with V and J called. A share of clones is missing; checked studies link under half to unresolved V genes, and the rest is unexplained. The V and J calls and clone size come from that table; D and trimming were worked out from the DNA. The table for this sample lists approximately 13,000 clones; over 75% of them were counted only once. Under 0.9% of the sample goes to the ten largest clones.

These data come from a study of T cells after posttransplantation cyclophosphamide (dated by TCRdb to 2016 to 2017). Describing the broader study: Using TRB sequencing, the study followed how the T cell repertoire rebuilt after myeloablative bone marrow transplantation with posttransplantation cyclophosphamide given as GVHD prophylaxis. Public TRB sequences were compared against a database of over 3,000 sequences linked to responses to pathogens, tumor antigens, self-antigens and alloantigens. TRB sequencing was also done on up to roughly 3 additional blood samples from 2 to 5.2 years after transplant in 3 patients, and on pretransplant blood from several patients. TRB sequencing was performed on blood from all 35 or so PTCy patients with 1-year posttransplant specimens. Samples from about 33 PTCy-treated patients, along with samples from roughly 16 of their related bone marrow donors, underwent antigen receptor sequencing. Because TRA and TRB clonality correlated tightly in several samples, later TCR analyses were limited to TRB. Results and caveats for the whole study, not just this receptor: Donor-recipient similarity was low at 1-2 months but rose over the first year, and later blood repertoires were often dominated by donor CD8+ memory clones. Across over 40 patients, TRB clonality was highly associated with recipient CMV seropositivity and CMV reactivation, and PTCy diversity was similar to diversity in CNI/methotrexate controls. The TRB repertoires of T cells infiltrating skin or GI tract showed only limited overlap with the TRB repertoires of T cells in blood.

Trimming takes 5 bases from V and 5 bases from J, and the germline ends sit 7 bases apart. Measured from the cysteine to the phenylalanine, the CDR3 is 11 residues long. Of all the DNA, just the CDR3 is kept, 33 bases in frame from base 1. The germline V gene encodes CDR1 MNHEY and CDR2 SVGAGI. The sequenced sample was memory CD4+ T cells sorted from PBMCs. This chain joins TRBV6-5 to TRBJ2-7, with the D gene too uncertain to name. The source of this sequence is a man aged 50-60 years in good health, CMV-negative, and a related stem cell transplant donor. The nucleotide sequence is TGTGCCAGCAGTGGCTTCGACGAGCAGTACTTC. It codes for CASSGFDEQYF.